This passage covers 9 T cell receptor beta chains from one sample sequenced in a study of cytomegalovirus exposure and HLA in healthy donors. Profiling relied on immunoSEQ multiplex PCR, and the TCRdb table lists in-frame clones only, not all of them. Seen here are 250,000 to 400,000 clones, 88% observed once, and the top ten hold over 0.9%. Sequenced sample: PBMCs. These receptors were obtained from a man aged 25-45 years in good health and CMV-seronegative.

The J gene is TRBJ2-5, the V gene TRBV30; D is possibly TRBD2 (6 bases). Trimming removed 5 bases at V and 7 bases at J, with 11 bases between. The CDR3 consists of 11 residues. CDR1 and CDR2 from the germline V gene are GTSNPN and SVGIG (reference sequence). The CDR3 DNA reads TGTGCCTGGGATTGGGAGGCGACCCAGTACTTC. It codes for CAWDWEATQYF.

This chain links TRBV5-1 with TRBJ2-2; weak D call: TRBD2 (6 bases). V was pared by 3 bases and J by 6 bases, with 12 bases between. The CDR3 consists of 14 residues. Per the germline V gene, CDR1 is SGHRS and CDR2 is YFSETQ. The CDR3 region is CASSSWRDPGELFF. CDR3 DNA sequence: TGCGCCAGCAGCTCGTGGAGGGATCCCGGGGAGCTGTTTTTT.

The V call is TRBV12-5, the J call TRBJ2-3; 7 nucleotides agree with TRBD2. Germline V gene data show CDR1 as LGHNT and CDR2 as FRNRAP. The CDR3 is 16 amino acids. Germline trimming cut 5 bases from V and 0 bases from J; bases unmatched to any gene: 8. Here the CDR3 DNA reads TGTGCTAGTGGTCCCCCCCGAGCGGGGAGCACAGATACGCAGTATTTT. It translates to CASGPPRAGSTDTQYF.

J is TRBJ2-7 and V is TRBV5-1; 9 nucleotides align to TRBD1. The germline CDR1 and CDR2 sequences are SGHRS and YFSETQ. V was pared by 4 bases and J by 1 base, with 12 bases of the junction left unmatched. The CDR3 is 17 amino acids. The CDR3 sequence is CASSHNLPGQGSYEQYF. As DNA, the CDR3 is TGCGCCAGCAGCCACAATCTACCGGGACAGGGTTCCTACGAGCAGTACTTC. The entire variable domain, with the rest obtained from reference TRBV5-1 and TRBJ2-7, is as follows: KAGVTQTPRYLIKTRGQQVTLSCSPISGHRSVSWYQQTPGQGLQFLFEYFSETQRNKGNFPGRFSGRQFSNSRSEMNVSTLELGDSALYLCASSHNLPGQGSYEQYFGPGTRLTVT.

The CDR3 sequence is CASSFKLNEKLFF. CDR3 nucleotide sequence: TGTGCCAGCAGCTTTAAGCTAAATGAAAAACTGTTTTTT. This chain uses TRBV11-2 with TRBJ1-4; the D is unclear. V lost 3 bases, J lost 5 bases, and 7 bases lay in between. In germline, CDR1 is SGHAT, CDR2 FQNNGV. This CDR3 region has 13 residues.

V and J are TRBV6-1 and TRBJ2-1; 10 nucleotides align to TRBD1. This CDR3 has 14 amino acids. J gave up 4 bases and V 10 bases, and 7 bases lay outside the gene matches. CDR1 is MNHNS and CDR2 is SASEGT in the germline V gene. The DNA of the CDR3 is TGTGCCAATAGCCGGGACAGGGGTTACAATGAGCAGTTCTTC. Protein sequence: CANSRDRGYNEQFF.

The CDR3 DNA reads as TGCGCCAGCAGTGGAAGAGGGCGGGATGAGCAGTTCTTC. It yields the protein CASSGRGRDEQFF. V is TRBV10-1 and J is TRBJ2-1, with D possibly matching TRBD2 (5 bases). The V end was cut by 4 bases, the J end by 8 bases, with 12 bases between. Germline V lookup: CDR1 WNHNN, CDR2 SYGVQD (reference sequence). The CDR3 is 13 residues long.

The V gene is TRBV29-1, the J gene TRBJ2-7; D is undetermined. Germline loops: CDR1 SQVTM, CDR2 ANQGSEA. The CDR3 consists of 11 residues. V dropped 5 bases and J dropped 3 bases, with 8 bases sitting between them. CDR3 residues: CSVTWFYEQYF. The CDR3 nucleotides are TGCAGCGTTACTTGGTTCTACGAGCAGTACTTC.

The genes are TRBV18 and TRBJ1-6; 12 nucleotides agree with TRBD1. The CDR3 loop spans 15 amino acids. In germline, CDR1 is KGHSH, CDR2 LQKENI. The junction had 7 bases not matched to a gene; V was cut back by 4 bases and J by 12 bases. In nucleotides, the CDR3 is TGTGCCAGCTCACTACCTGGGACAGGGGGCGGACCCCTCCACTTT. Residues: CASSLPGTGGGPLHF.